This TCR beta chain emerged from a study of T cells in Graves' hyperthyroidism and ophthalmopathy. Researchers barred patients who had uncontrolled infection, other autoimmune disease, pregnancy or lactation. PBMCs were obtained from over 8.5 ml fresh peripheral blood. In germline, CDR1 is MNHEY, CDR2 SMNVEV (reference sequence). The CDR3 totals 14 residues. Trimming took off 3 bases at V and 4 bases at J, with 12 bases between the two ends. Amplification yielded TCR beta CDR3 regions, with RNA transcripts as the source. Researchers ran a first-round RT-PCR on the TCR CDR3 using the HTBI primer set. TCRdb reprocessed the multiplex PCR reads with MiXCR, giving one entry per CDR3 protein. The profile shows 350,000 to 450,000 distinct CDR3 sequences, roughly an eighth of them singletons.

The TCR originated in a man aged 45-60 years with Graves' ophthalmopathy. The material sequenced was blood. The chain recombines TRBV27 with TRBJ2-5, with D possibly matching TRBD2 (5 bases). The CDR3 spells CASSFLGGGETQYF. The CDR3 DNA is TGTGCCAGCAGTTTCCTTGGCGGAGGAGAGACCCAGTACTTC.